Listed here are 28 T cell receptor beta chains from one sample, sequenced in a study of blood T cell repertoires in COVID-19. TCRdb's table, derived via immunoSEQ multiplex PCR, lists solely in-frame clones and lacks some. The data show more than 45,000 clones, roughly 90% seen once. What was sequenced was peripheral blood. These receptors all come from an elderly woman with acute or convalescent COVID-19.

On this clone: The junction and the germline gene differ at one end; a read error may be behind it. This rearrangement joins TRBV28 to TRBJ1-2; D possibly corresponds to TRBD1 (6 bases). The CDR3 loop spans 15 amino acids. Germline V gene data show CDR1 as MDHEN and CDR2 as SYDVKM. Here the CDR3 DNA reads TGTGCCAGCAGCTTATCGGACAGCTCTAACTATGGCTACACCTTC. Protein sequence: CASSLSDSSNYGYTF.

The chain is built from TRBV7-2 and TRBJ1-3; possibly TRBD1 for D (5 bases). Deletions cut 5 bases from V and 0 bases from J, with 14 bases between. Per germline, CDR1 SGHTA and CDR2 FQGNSA. This CDR3 comprises 16 residues. The CDR3 coding sequence is TGTGCCAGCAGCACGGGACTCTCGAGCTCTGGAAACACCATATATTTT. This codes for CASSTGLSSSGNTIYF.

This clone was detected once. The chain carries TRBV4-1 and TRBJ2-5; 7 nucleotides match TRBD2. Looked up from germline, CDR1 is MGHRA and CDR2 is YSYEKL. The CDR3 is 15 amino acids. V was pared by 4 bases and J by 3 bases, with 8 bases of the junction left unmatched. The CDR3 nucleotides read TGCGCCAGCAGCCCCAGCGGGGCCGGGAAAGAGACCCAGTACTTC. Translating it yields CASSPSGAGKETQYF.

This sequence joins TRBV19 and TRBJ1-4, with unresolved D. V was shortened by 9 bases and J by 8 bases, with 7 bases between the two germline ends. The CDR3 has 10 amino acids. Germline CDR1 is LNHDA and CDR2 is SQIVND (reference sequence). CDR3 nucleotides: TGTGCCAGCGGAGGCGAAAAACTGTTTTTT. This codes for CASGGEKLFF.

The chain uses TRBV29-1 and TRBJ1-1; 10 bases agree with TRBD1. Germline CDR1 SQVTM, CDR2 ANQGSEA. The CDR3 runs 14 residues. V was clipped by 3 bases and J by 3 bases; unmatched bases: 4. The CDR3 protein is CSVDKGTGDTEAFF. Written as DNA, the CDR3 is TGCAGCGTTGACAAAGGGACAGGGGACACTGAAGCTTTCTTT.

This clone appeared a few times. The chain joins TRBV30 to TRBJ1-5, with D unresolved. The CDR3 totals 13 residues. V shed 4 bases and J shed 5 bases, with 12 bases lying between them. Germline V CDR1 and CDR2: GTSNPN, SVGIG (reference sequence). The CDR3 protein is CAWNPGSDQPQHF. CDR3 DNA sequence: TGTGCCTGGAACCCTGGCAGCGATCAGCCCCAGCATTTT.

The CDR3 loop is CASSEHRGGDNNQPQHF. For the CDR3, the DNA is TGTGCCAGCAGCGAACACCGAGGGGGGGATAACAATCAGCCCCAGCATTTT. The chain couples TRBV21-1 to TRBJ1-5. TRBV21-1 is a known pseudogene. The length of the CDR3 is 17 residues.

This chain's CDR3 is CASSQDPSGNYEQYF. The CDR3, as DNA: TGCGCCAGCAGCCAAGATCCCAGTGGTAACTACGAGCAGTACTTC. V is TRBV4-1 and J is TRBJ2-7; D remains unclear. CDR1 is MGHRA and CDR2 is YSYEKL in the germline V gene. This CDR3 has 15 amino acids. Trimming stripped 0 bases from V and 3 bases from J, with 12 bases between.

This chain connects TRBV5-4 to TRBJ2-2; D may be TRBD2 (6 bases). The V and J ends lost 0 bases and 1 base respectively, with 7 bases between them. The CDR3 runs to 15 residues. Germline assignment: CDR1 SGHNT and CDR2 YYREEE (reference sequence). The CDR3 nucleotides read TGTGCCAGCAGCTTGGCGGGACTGAACACCGGGGAGCTGTTTTTT. It codes for CASSLAGLNTGELFF.

The gene calls are TRBV5-1 and TRBJ2-7; 8 bases line up with TRBD1. The ends lost 4 bases at V and 0 bases at J; junction bases unmatched: 9. CDR1 and CDR2 from the germline V gene are SGHRS and YFSETQ. The CDR3 is 16 amino acids. The CDR3 sequence: CASSTATGAYSYEQYF. For the CDR3, the DNA is TGCGCCAGCAGCACCGCGACAGGGGCGTACTCCTACGAGCAGTACTTC.

This rearrangement joins TRBV6-5 to TRBJ2-7, with D perhaps matching TRBD2 (6 bases). The germline V and J ends were trimmed by 4 bases and 0 bases, with 10 bases remaining between them. Germline CDR1 is MNHEY and CDR2 is SVGAGI. This CDR3 comprises 14 residues. This CDR3 reads CASSWEDLSYEQYF. In DNA form, the CDR3 reads TGTGCCAGCAGTTGGGAGGATCTCTCCTACGAGCAGTACTTC.

The rearrangement links TRBV5-1 to TRBJ2-2; unclear D gene. V lost 1 base, J lost 1 base, and 8 bases lay in between. The CDR3 is 15 residues long. CDR1 SGHRS and CDR2 YFSETQ come from the germline V gene. CDR3 DNA sequence: TGCGCCAGCAGCTTGAACCAGAAGAACACCGGGGAGCTGTTTTTT. This translates into CASSLNQKNTGELFF.

The chain is built from TRBV6-1 and TRBJ2-2; 8 nucleotides align to TRBD1. Germline CDR1 MNHNS, CDR2 SASEGT. This CDR3 spans 17 amino acids. J lost 1 base, V lost 1 base, and 5 bases had no gene match. The CDR3 sequence is CASSEEGTGGNTGELFF. The CDR3 DNA reads as TGTGCCAGCAGTGAAGAAGGAACAGGGGGGAACACCGGGGAGCTGTTTTTT.

The sample holds a few counts of this clone. The genes are TRBV2 and TRBJ1-2; 9 nucleotides agree with TRBD1. V was clipped by 6 bases and J by 8 bases; unmatched bases: 7. Per the germline V gene, CDR1 is SNHLY and CDR2 is FYNNEI. There are 13 residues in the CDR3. The CDR3 here is CASREQGASGYTF. The CDR3 bases are TGTGCCAGCAGGGAACAGGGGGCGTCGGGCTACACCTTC.

This clone appeared a few times. The chain combines TRBV30 with TRBJ1-2; D gene unclear. V was shortened by 3 bases and J by 2 bases, with 7 bases between the two germline ends. This CDR3 spans 12 amino acids. Germline CDR1 reads GTSNPN; CDR2 reads SVGIG (reference sequence). CDR3: CAWSGGNYGYTF. CDR3 coding DNA: TGTGCCTGGAGCGGCGGGAACTATGGCTACACCTTC.

Here the CDR3 reads CASSIGLAGGPGELFF. The CDR3 region has the DNA TGTGCCAGTAGTATCGGACTAGCGGGAGGACCCGGGGAGCTGTTTTTT. The chain carries TRBV19 and TRBJ2-2, with 14 bases aligning to TRBD2. There are 16 residues in the CDR3. J was trimmed by 6 bases and V by 3 bases; bases with no gene match: 3. CDR1 is LNHDA, CDR2 SQIVND, per germline (reference sequence).

There are a few counts of this clone. This chain uses TRBV6-5 with TRBJ2-7; D might be TRBD1 (5 bases). Germline-derived CDR1 and CDR2 are MNHEY and SVGAGI. V lost 6 bases and J lost 0, with 12 bases in between. The CDR3 extends over 14 amino acids. CDR3 residues: CASRRTGDSYEQYF. In DNA form, the CDR3 reads TGTGCCAGCAGAAGAACAGGAGACTCCTACGAGCAGTACTTC.

This clone is termed large. This chain uses TRBV30 with TRBJ1-5; D is uncertain. Between the trimmed V and J ends, which lost 2 bases and 4 bases, there was a span of 6 bases. CDR1 and CDR2 from the germline V gene are GTSNPN and SVGIG (reference sequence). The CDR3 contains 12 residues. CDR3 nucleotide sequence: TGTGCCTGGAGTTACTTGAATCAGCCCCAGCATTTT. Encoded protein: CAWSYLNQPQHF.

The gene calls are TRBV5-1 and TRBJ1-1; D may be TRBD1 (6 bases). Trimming cost V 0 bases and J 1 base, with 13 bases left between them. The CDR3 is 16 residues long. In germline, CDR1 is SGHRS, CDR2 YFSETQ. The CDR3 DNA sequence: TGCGCCAGCAGCTTGGATGCCGGGACAACGAACACTGAAGCTTTCTTT. This sequence encodes CASSLDAGTTNTEAFF. Full variable domain (outside the CDR3, taken from reference TRBV5-1 and TRBJ1-1): KAGVTQTPRYLIKTRGQQVTLSCSPISGHRSVSWYQQTPGQGLQFLFEYFSETQRNKGNFPGRFSGRQFSNSRSEMNVSTLELGDSALYLCASSLDAGTTNTEAFFGQGTRLTVV.

The V gene is TRBV6-5, the J gene TRBJ1-1; D is possibly TRBD1 (5 bases). The length of the CDR3 is 16 residues. Germline loops: CDR1 MNHEY, CDR2 SVGAGI. With 1 base removed from V and 3 bases from J, the gap between germline ends came to 15 bases. The CDR3: CASSYWGGRADTEAFF. In DNA form, the CDR3 reads TGTGCCAGCAGTTACTGGGGCGGCAGGGCGGACACTGAAGCTTTCTTT.

J is TRBJ1-6 and V is TRBV4-2; D is undetermined. The V gene lost 0 bases and the J gene lost 8 bases, with 17 bases spanning the gap. CDR1 LGHNA and CDR2 YNFKEQ come from the germline V gene. The CDR3 has 17 amino acids. CDR3 protein: CASSQDRTTGIYSPLHF. CDR3 DNA: TGTGCCAGCAGCCAAGATAGAACGACGGGGATTTATTCACCCCTCCACTTT.

The chain couples TRBV2 to TRBJ1-5; TRBD1 is a possible D gene (6 bases). The V gene's germline CDR1 is SNHLY and CDR2 FYNNEI. CDR3 length: 15 amino acids. V dropped 4 bases and J dropped 0 bases, with 10 bases sitting between them. CDR3 in amino acids: CASSAWTVSNQPQHF. The CDR3 DNA follows: TGTGCCAGCAGTGCCTGGACAGTTAGCAATCAGCCCCAGCATTTT.

The V call is TRBV19, the J call TRBJ2-3, with D possibly being TRBD2 (5 bases). Germline assignment: CDR1 LNHDA and CDR2 SQIVND (reference sequence). The germline V and J ends were trimmed by 0 bases and 5 bases, with 21 bases remaining between them. The CDR3 runs to 18 residues. CDR3 coding DNA: TGTGCCAGTAGTATAGATGGTCCTGGAGCGGATAGGAGAGATACGCAGTATTTT. This codes for CASSIDGPGADRRDTQYF.

The chain couples TRBV7-3 to TRBJ1-4; 9 nucleotides align to TRBD1. The germline V gene has CDR1 SGHTA and CDR2 FQGTGA. The CDR3 covers 15 residues. Trimming cost V 3 bases and J 5 bases; bases outside gene matches: 4. The CDR3 bases are TGTGCCAGCAGCTTCCTCGGGACAGGGAATGAAAAACTGTTTTTT. Amino acids: CASSFLGTGNEKLFF.

V usage is TRBV11-2 and J usage is TRBJ1-2; D perhaps matches TRBD1 (5 bases). This CDR3 has 13 residues. Germline loops: CDR1 SGHAT, CDR2 FQNNGV. V was pared by 0 bases and J by 7 bases, with 9 bases between. The CDR3 DNA sequence: TGTGCCAGCAGCTTAGATCTGGGGGGTGGCTACACCTTC. Translation gives CASSLDLGGGYTF.

This clone occurred once. V gene TRBV5-1 combines with J gene TRBJ2-7; D is perhaps TRBD1 (6 bases). This CDR3 has 14 residues. Germline CDR1 SGHRS, CDR2 YFSETQ. Trimming left V 0 bases short and J 5 bases short, with 12 bases between. The CDR3 loop is CASSLAGDWDEQYF. The CDR3, as DNA: TGCGCCAGCAGCTTGGCAGGGGATTGGGACGAGCAGTACTTC.

The J gene is TRBJ2-1, the V gene TRBV7-6; 9 bases agree with TRBD2. The germline V gene encodes CDR1 SGHVS and CDR2 FNYEAQ. V dropped 5 bases and J dropped 5; count of bases not matched to a gene: 10. This CDR3 contains 16 residues. The CDR3 bases are TGTGCCAGCAGCATTACGTTTGCGGGAGGGGACAATGAGCAGTTCTTC. This translates into CASSITFAGGDNEQFF.

The J gene is TRBJ1-1, the V gene TRBV10-3; 7 bases fit TRBD1. The CDR3 contains 15 residues. Trimming cost V 7 bases and J 3 bases; bases outside gene matches: 11. Germline V lookup: CDR1 ENHRY, CDR2 SYGVKD. The CDR3 sequence: CAITTGVGRDTEAFF. CDR3 sequence (DNA): TGTGCCATCACTACAGGGGTCGGGCGGGACACTGAAGCTTTCTTT.